These 30 T cell receptor beta chains originate from one sample sequenced in a study of control samples from healthy donors and cancer patients. Only in-frame clones appear in the TCRdb table, and some are missing; sequencing was by immunoSEQ multiplex PCR. The sample lists under 200,000 clones, 91% occurring once. The sample taken for sequencing was blood. All receptors derive from a woman aged 25 to 39 in good health.

V gene TRBV5-6 combines with J gene TRBJ1-1; D call uncertain. CDR1 and CDR2 (germline): SGHDT, YYEEEE. The CDR3 extends over 13 amino acids. V lost 1 base, J lost 2 bases, and 6 bases lay in between. The CDR3 loop is CASSLPGNTEAFF. The CDR3 bases are TGTGCCAGCAGCTTGCCGGGTAACACTGAAGCTTTCTTT.

The chain carries TRBV9 and TRBJ2-5; TRBD2 matches 11 bases. The CDR3 has 16 residues. V shed 4 bases and J 5 bases; nucleotides not matched to a gene: 10. From germline, CDR1 is SGDLS and CDR2 YYNGEE. The CDR3 loop is CASSPPLSSGRETQYF. CDR3 nucleotides: TGTGCCAGCAGCCCCCCCCTCTCTAGCGGGAGGGAGACCCAGTACTTC.

The chain couples TRBV2 to TRBJ2-1; the D gene is possibly TRBD2 (6 bases). CDR3 length: 15 amino acids. Deletions cut 3 bases from V and 0 bases from J, with 9 bases between. CDR1 and CDR2 from the germline V gene are SNHLY and FYNNEI. The CDR3 sequence is CASSETRDSYNEQFF. The CDR3 region has the DNA TGTGCCAGCAGTGAGACTAGGGACTCCTACAATGAGCAGTTCTTC.

Turning to this clone: Additional DNA sequences in this sample encode the identical CDR3. The CDR3 sequence is CASRTGGTEAFF. The CDR3 DNA follows: TGTGCCAGCAGGACAGGGGGCACTGAAGCTTTCTTT. The chain links TRBV27 to TRBJ1-1, with TRBD1 identical over 9 bases. CDR1 and CDR2 from the germline V gene are MNHEY and SMNVEV (reference sequence). CDR3 length: 12 residues. The V and J ends lost 6 bases and 4 bases, in that order; junction bases with no gene match: 0.

Regarding this clone: The sample contains more than one DNA sequence encoding this CDR3. The chain recombines TRBV9 with TRBJ1-2, with D unresolved. CDR3 size: 13 residues. CDR1 SGDLS and CDR2 YYNGEE come from the germline V gene. Trimming shortened V by 0 bases and J by 2 bases, and 5 bases separated the two germline ends. The chain's CDR3 is CASSVGGNYGYTF. The CDR3 DNA sequence: TGTGCCAGCAGCGTAGGAGGGAACTATGGCTACACCTTC.

The genes are TRBV13 and TRBJ1-1; no firm D call. The V end lost 5 bases, the J end lost 1 base, and 8 bases lay between the germline ends. Germline CDR1 is PRHDT and CDR2 is FYEKMQ (reference sequence). This CDR3 has 13 amino acids. The CDR3 bases are TGTGCCAGCAGCCGCCGACAGAACACTGAAGCTTTCTTT. Translated: CASSRRQNTEAFF.

The chain combines TRBV7-8 with TRBJ1-1; weak D call: TRBD1 (5 bases). CDR1 and CDR2 (germline): SGHVS, FQNEAQ. There are 13 residues in the CDR3. Trimming took off 1 base at V and 3 bases at J, with 6 bases between the two ends. The CDR3 DNA is TGTGCCAGCAGCTTAGTCAGGGACACTGAAGCTTTCTTT. This codes for CASSLVRDTEAFF.

The chain couples TRBV7-9 to TRBJ1-5; TRBD1 aligns across 9 bases. Germline loops: CDR1 SEHNR, CDR2 FQNEAQ (reference sequence). The CDR3 length is 15 residues. V shed 5 bases and J 3 bases; nucleotides not matched to a gene: 5. The CDR3 sequence is CASSPTGGVNQPQHF. The CDR3 DNA is TGTGCCAGCAGCCCGACAGGGGGGGTCAATCAGCCCCAGCATTTT.

This clone has a single count. This rearrangement joins TRBV7-9 to TRBJ1-4; the D is unclear. Germline CDR1 and CDR2: SEHNR and FQNEAQ (reference sequence). CDR3 length: 14 residues. The V end lost 5 bases, the J end lost 2 bases, and 9 bases lay between the germline ends. The CDR3 bases are TGTGCCAGCAGCAGAAGTGTGACTAATGAAAAACTGTTTTTT. Translating gives CASSRSVTNEKLFF.

V is TRBV9 and J is TRBJ2-7; 8 bases fit TRBD1. Germline lookup yields CDR1 SGDLS and CDR2 YYNGEE. The junction had 2 bases not matched to a gene; V was cut back by 0 bases and J by 0 bases. This CDR3 has 15 amino acids. CDR3 sequence: CASSVGGQDSYEQYF. In DNA, the CDR3 is TGTGCCAGCAGCGTAGGGGGACAGGACTCCTACGAGCAGTACTTC.

This clone was seen a handful of times. The chain has TRBV7-3 and TRBJ2-7; 13 bases are shared with TRBD2. From germline, CDR1 is SGHTA and CDR2 FQGTGA. Trimming cost V 4 bases and J 5 bases; bases outside gene matches: 5. The CDR3 loop spans 15 amino acids. This CDR3 reads CASSSGLAGAHEQYF. DNA for the CDR3: TGTGCCAGCAGCTCCGGACTAGCGGGAGCCCACGAGCAGTACTTC.

The rearrangement joins TRBV30 to TRBJ1-5; TRBD1 matches at 7 bases. With V trimmed by 1 base and J by 4 bases, 1 base remained unmatched. This CDR3 contains 13 residues. Germline V lookup: CDR1 GTSNPN, CDR2 SVGIG (reference sequence). CDR3 amino acids: CAWSAGGNQPQHF. The CDR3 DNA follows: TGTGCCTGGAGTGCAGGGGGAAATCAGCCCCAGCATTTT. Full variable domain (missing parts from reference TRBV30 and TRBJ1-5): SQTIHQWPATLVQPVGSPLSLECTVEGTSNPNLYWYRQAAGRGLQLLFYSVGIGQISSEVPQNLSASRPQDRQFILSSKKLLLSDSGFYLCAWSAGGNQPQHFGDGTRLSIL.

J is TRBJ2-7 and V is TRBV15; D assignment may be TRBD1 or TRBD2 (5 bases each). CDR1 LNHNV and CDR2 YYDKDF come from the germline V gene (reference sequence). CDR3 size: 14 residues. V was clipped by 3 bases and J by 3 bases, with 12 bases between them. The CDR3: CATSSGDRRYEQYF. The CDR3 coding sequence is TGTGCCACCAGCAGTGGGGACCGCCGCTACGAGCAGTACTTC.

The V gene is TRBV5-4, the J gene TRBJ1-6; 9 nucleotides line up with TRBD1. Germline V gene lookup returns CDR1 SGHNT and CDR2 YYREEE (reference sequence). The ends lost 4 bases at V and 8 bases at J; junction bases unmatched: 10. This CDR3 has 16 residues. The CDR3 DNA reads TGTGCCAGCAGCCCAATGGTCCGGACAGGGGATTCACCCCTCCACTTT. Residues: CASSPMVRTGDSPLHF.

This clone occurred a few times. J is TRBJ1-5 and V is TRBV12-3 or TRBV12-4; the D is unclear. The V and J ends lost 5 bases and 6 bases respectively, with 8 bases between them. The length of the CDR3 is 12 residues. The DNA for the CDR3 is TGTGCCAGCAGTACCCAAGGTCAGCCCCAGCATTTT. Encoded protein: CASSTQGQPQHF.

DNA for the CDR3: TGTGCCAGCAGTGAACCTAGCGGGAATGAGCAGTACTTC. Amino acid sequence: CASSEPSGNEQYF. V and J are TRBV25-1 and TRBJ2-7; the match to TRBD2 covers 9 bases. V lost 2 bases and J lost 7; bases outside the gene matches: 3. From germline, CDR1 is MGHDK and CDR2 SYGVNS. The CDR3 extends over 13 amino acids.

This clone was seen only once. CDR3 DNA sequence: TGTGCCAGCAGCCCCGGGAGGCGGAACGAGCAGTACTTC. It encodes CASSPGRRNEQYF. This chain links TRBV3-1 (or the pseudogene TRBV3-2) with TRBJ2-7; 7 bases are a match to TRBD2. This CDR3 has 13 amino acids. Germline CDR1 LGHDT, CDR2 YNNKEL (reference sequence). J gave up 5 bases and V 4 bases, and 5 bases lay outside the gene matches.

This chain links TRBV7-3 with TRBJ1-1, with D unresolved. The germline V gene has CDR1 SGHTA and CDR2 FQGTGA. This CDR3 is built from 13 residues. The germline V and J ends were trimmed by 5 bases and 1 base, with 8 bases remaining between them. The CDR3 loop reads CASSTDGNTEAFF. CDR3 bases: TGTGCCAGCAGCACCGACGGGAACACTGAAGCTTTCTTT.

The chain couples TRBV19 to TRBJ2-5; perhaps TRBD1 as D (5 bases). The V end lost 5 bases, the J end lost 1 base, and 14 bases lay between the germline ends. Germline CDR1 and CDR2: LNHDA and SQIVND (reference sequence). This CDR3 comprises 15 residues. CDR3 region: CASSPRHQGQETQYF. For the CDR3, the DNA is TGTGCCAGTAGTCCCCGACACCAGGGCCAAGAGACCCAGTACTTC.

This clone was seen a handful of times. V usage is TRBV10-1 and J usage is TRBJ2-7, with unresolved D. This CDR3 has 14 residues. The germline CDR1 and CDR2 sequences are WNHNN and SYGVQD (reference sequence). V lost 0 bases, J lost 0 bases, and 6 bases lay in between. CDR3 amino acids: CASSESHSSYEQYF. Here the CDR3 DNA reads TGCGCCAGCAGTGAGTCGCACAGCTCCTACGAGCAGTACTTC.

Concerning this clone itself: The sample holds other DNA sequences that translate to the same CDR3. The chain links TRBV11-2 to TRBJ2-7; the D is unclear. The germline gives CDR1 SGHAT, CDR2 FQNNGV. This CDR3 has 13 amino acids. V was clipped by 2 bases and J by 1 base, with 6 bases between them. The CDR3 region has the DNA TGTGCCAGCAGCTTACAAACTTCCTACGAGCAGTACTTC. Translating it yields CASSLQTSYEQYF.

The chain joins TRBV5-4 to TRBJ1-2; 9 bases fit TRBD1. With 6 bases clipped from V and 6 bases from J, the junction kept 6 bases outside the gene matches. The V gene's germline CDR1 is SGHNT and CDR2 YYREEE (reference sequence). The CDR3 extends over 13 amino acids. The CDR3 reads CASKPDRGDGYTF. CDR3 in DNA: TGTGCCAGCAAACCGGACAGGGGAGATGGCTACACCTTC.

This clone is medium-sized by share. This chain links TRBV4-2 with TRBJ2-1; unclear D gene. Looked up from germline, CDR1 is LGHNA and CDR2 is YNFKEQ. V was shortened by 0 bases and J by 3 bases, with 9 bases between the two germline ends. This CDR3 contains 15 residues. CDR3 loop: CASSQDGTDYNEQFF. For the CDR3, the DNA is TGTGCCAGCAGCCAAGATGGTACTGACTACAATGAGCAGTTCTTC.

The chain couples TRBV30 to TRBJ1-6, with a possible D match to TRBD1 (5 bases). From germline, CDR1 is GTSNPN and CDR2 SVGIG (reference sequence). The CDR3 is made up of 13 amino acids. V was cut by 0 bases and J by 12 bases, with 12 bases left in between. The CDR3 DNA follows: TGTGCCTGGAGTGTCCAGGGAGGTTTACCCCTCCACTTT. Translation gives CAWSVQGGLPLHF.

The chain employs TRBV28 and TRBJ2-5, with D possibly matching TRBD2 (5 bases). The CDR3 extends over 14 amino acids. Trimming removed 6 bases from V and 4 bases from J, with 15 bases in between. Germline loops: CDR1 MDHEN, CDR2 SYDVKM. The CDR3: CASRRRNGGETQYF. The CDR3, as DNA: TGTGCCAGCAGAAGACGAAATGGAGGAGAGACCCAGTACTTC.

The chain links TRBV6-6 to TRBJ1-1, with 9 bases matching TRBD1. The CDR3 loop spans 15 amino acids. V trimming: 2 bases; J trimming: 1 base; junction bases outside the gene matches: 2. Germline V gene lookup returns CDR1 MNHNY and CDR2 SVGAGI (reference sequence). The CDR3 spells CASSYGTGRNTEAFF. CDR3 in DNA: TGTGCCAGCAGTTACGGGACAGGGAGGAACACTGAAGCTTTCTTT.

The chain combines TRBV7-2 with TRBJ1-6; possibly TRBD1 for D (6 bases). Germline loops: CDR1 SGHTA, CDR2 FQGNSA. The CDR3 has 17 residues. Trimming cost V 2 bases and J 1 base, with 12 bases left between them. The CDR3 nucleotides are TGTGCCAGCAGCTTATGGGGGGGCGCGTCCTATAATTCACCCCTCCACTTT. This sequence encodes CASSLWGGASYNSPLHF.

The chain has TRBV4-2 and TRBJ1-6, with TRBD1 as a possible D gene (5 bases). This CDR3 has 13 amino acids. V was cut by 1 base and J by 7 bases, with 5 bases left in between. Germline CDR1 reads LGHNA; CDR2 reads YNFKEQ. The CDR3 DNA follows: TGTGCCAGCAGCCAAGGGGGGAATTCACCCCTCCACTTT. Translation: CASSQGGNSPLHF.

This clone was observed once. This chain uses TRBV6-4 with TRBJ2-1; perhaps TRBD2 as D (5 bases). Trimming left V 6 bases short and J 2 bases short, with 8 bases between. Germline CDR1 MRHNA, CDR2 SNTAGT. The CDR3 runs 13 residues. The chain's CDR3 is CASSGDTYNEQFF. As DNA, the CDR3 is TGTGCCAGCAGCGGGGATACCTACAATGAGCAGTTCTTC.

Concerning this clone itself: Other DNA sequences in the sample encode the same CDR3. The CDR3 coding sequence is TGTGCCAGCAGTGATCGGGGCTATGGCTACACCTTC. This encodes CASSDRGYGYTF. The genes are TRBV2 and TRBJ1-2, with D uncertain. The CDR3 consists of 12 residues. Germline loops: CDR1 SNHLY, CDR2 FYNNEI. Trimming took off 3 bases at V and 4 bases at J, with 6 bases between the two ends.